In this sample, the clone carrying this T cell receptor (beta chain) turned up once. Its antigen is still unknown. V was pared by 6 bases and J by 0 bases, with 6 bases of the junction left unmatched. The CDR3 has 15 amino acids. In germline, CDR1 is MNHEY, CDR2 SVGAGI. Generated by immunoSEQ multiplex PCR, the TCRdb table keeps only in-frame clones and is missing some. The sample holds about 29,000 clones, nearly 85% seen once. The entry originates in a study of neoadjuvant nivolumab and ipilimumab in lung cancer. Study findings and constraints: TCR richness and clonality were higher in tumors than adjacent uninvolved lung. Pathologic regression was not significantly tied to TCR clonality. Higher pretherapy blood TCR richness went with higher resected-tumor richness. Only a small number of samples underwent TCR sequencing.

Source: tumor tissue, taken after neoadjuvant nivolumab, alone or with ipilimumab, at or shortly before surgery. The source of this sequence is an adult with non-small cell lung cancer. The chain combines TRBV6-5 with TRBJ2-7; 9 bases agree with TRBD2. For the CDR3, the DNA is TGTGCCAGCAGAATTCAGCGGGGGGCCTCCTACGAGCAGTACTTC. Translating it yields CASRIQRGASYEQYF.